Listed here are 2 T cell receptor beta chains from one sample, sequenced in a study of T cells in Graves' hyperthyroidism and ophthalmopathy. Using RNA transcripts as the source, TCR beta CDR3 regions were amplified. A set of HTBI primers served as the primers for a first-round RT-PCR of the TCR CDR3. MiXCR, run by TCRdb on the multiplex PCR reads, gives a single entry per CDR3 protein. The table shows over 700,000 distinct CDR3 sequences, with over 35% occurring only once. The material sequenced was blood. The source is a man aged 18 to 29 with Graves' hyperthyroidism.

The V call is TRBV6-5, the J call TRBJ2-2; 8 bases are shared with TRBD1. This CDR3 region has 16 residues. The trim removed 0 bases at V and 5 bases at J, leaving 5 bases unmatched. In germline, CDR1 is MNHEY, CDR2 SVGAGI. The CDR3 nucleotides are TGTGCCAGCAGTTACTCCCAGGGGGCCCGGACCGGGGAGCTGTTTTTT. Translated: CASSYSQGARTGELFF.

This clonotype was picked up many times. The chain couples TRBV7-2 to TRBJ2-7, with D perhaps matching TRBD1 (6 bases). V was pared by 6 bases and J by 5 bases, with 14 bases between. The CDR3 runs 13 residues. The germline CDR1 and CDR2 sequences are SGHTA and FQGNSA. CDR3 coding DNA: TGTGCCAGCAGTTCCACAGGGACCCACGAGCAGTACTTC. It specifies CASSSTGTHEQYF.